Each of the 15 T cell receptor beta chains below was sequenced from the same sample in a study of T-cell memory formation after mild COVID-19. TCRdb independently ran MiXCR on the 5' RACE reads; one entry per CDR3 protein. The sample has about 350,000 distinct CDR3 sequences, over 25% seen once. Sequenced input: PBMCs or a T cell subset sorted from them (not recorded which). The receptors come from an adult woman who had mild COVID-19 (a few samples of this study predate the infection). Cell type and time point are not known.

The V call is TRBV10-3, the J call TRBJ2-7, with D tentatively TRBD1 or TRBD2 (5 bases each). The CDR3 is 17 amino acids. Germline loops: CDR1 ENHRY, CDR2 SYGVKD. V shed 3 bases and J shed 2 bases, with 20 bases lying between them. CDR3 bases: TGTGCCATCAGTGACCCTTCTAGGCAGGGACGTACCTACGAGCAGTACTTC. Translating it yields CAISDPSRQGRTYEQYF.

This clonotype was seen more than once but under ten times. V usage is TRBV9 and J usage is TRBJ1-2; D remains ambiguous. Germline loops: CDR1 SGDLS, CDR2 YYNGEE. The CDR3 sequence is 14 residues long. V gave up 2 bases and J gave up 4 bases, with 12 bases separating them. The CDR3 coding sequence is TGTGCCAGCAGCGTGCTGTCAGGCGGCTATGGCTACACCTTC. Translating gives CASSVLSGGYGYTF.

This clonotype has at least ten counts. This chain uses TRBV20-1 with TRBJ2-7, with 11 nucleotides matching TRBD2. The CDR3 consists of 14 residues. Unmatched junction bases numbered 5, after V lost 5 bases and J lost 2 bases. Germline assignment: CDR1 DFQATT and CDR2 SNEGSKA (reference sequence). The CDR3, as DNA: TGCAGTGCTCAATTTAGCGGGGGGGCCTACGAGCAGTACTTC. Protein sequence: CSAQFSGGAYEQYF.

This clonotype was recorded a few times. The chain uses TRBV4-1 and TRBJ2-7; the match to TRBD1 covers 9 bases. The CDR3 extends over 16 amino acids. Germline V gives CDR1 MGHRA, CDR2 YSYEKL. Trimming at V came to 1 base and at J to 3 bases, leaving 7 bases not matched to a gene. The CDR3 DNA reads as TGCGCCAGCAGCCAAGCCGGGACAGGGAAGTACTACGAGCAGTACTTC. As protein: CASSQAGTGKYYEQYF.

This chain uses TRBV7-9 with TRBJ1-2, with D possibly TRBD1 on 5 matching bases. The CDR3 has 12 residues. CDR1 is SEHNR, CDR2 FQNEAQ, per germline (reference sequence). Between the trimmed V and J ends, which lost 1 base and 6 bases, there was a span of 6 bases. The CDR3 nucleotides are TGTGCCAGCAGCTTAGGGGGGGATGGCTACACCTTC. Translating it yields CASSLGGDGYTF.

The rearrangement uses TRBV4-1 and TRBJ2-1, with TRBD2 as a possible D gene (5 bases). Germline lookup yields CDR1 MGHRA and CDR2 YSYEKL. The CDR3 contains 14 residues. Trimming stripped 0 bases from V and 8 bases from J, with 11 bases between. Written as DNA, the CDR3 is TGCGCCAGCAGCCAAGAACTAGTCTCGGATGAGCAGTTCTTC. Amino acids: CASSQELVSDEQFF.

The chain employs TRBV29-1 and TRBJ2-5; the match to TRBD2 covers 7 bases. The CDR3 sequence is 13 residues long. The V segment lost 3 bases and the J segment 4 bases; nucleotides outside the gene matches: 5. The V gene's germline CDR1 is SQVTM and CDR2 ANQGSEA. The CDR3 region has the DNA TGCAGCGTTGACATACCGGGAGGAGAGACCCAGTACTTC. This encodes CSVDIPGGETQYF. The complete variable domain, with remaining parts taken from reference TRBV29-1 and TRBJ2-5, reads SAVISQKPSRDICQRGTSLTIQCQVDSQVTMMFWYRQQPGQSLTLIATANQGSEATYESGFVIDKFPISRPNLTFSTLTVSNMSPEDSSIYLCSVDIPGGETQYFGPGTRLLVL.

This clonotype appeared a few times. The chain joins TRBV24-1 to TRBJ2-7; either TRBD1 or TRBD2 may fit D (5 bases each). The germline V and J ends were trimmed by 3 bases and 6 bases, with 14 bases remaining between them. CDR1 is KGHDR and CDR2 is SFDVKD in the germline V gene. The CDR3 runs 14 residues. As DNA, the CDR3 is TGTGCCACCAGTGATGCCGGGACCGTCCCCGAGCAGTACTTC. Translation gives CATSDAGTVPEQYF.

This clonotype was counted only a few times. J is TRBJ2-7 and V is TRBV6-5; TRBD2 is a possible D gene (6 bases). This CDR3 region has 15 residues. Germline loops: CDR1 MNHEY, CDR2 SVGAGI. V was shortened by 5 bases and J by 0 bases, with 14 bases between the two germline ends. The CDR3 nucleotides are TGTGCCAGCAGTGCCTTTGGGGGGAGCTCCTACGAGCAGTACTTC. Translating gives CASSAFGGSSYEQYF.

The V call is TRBV5-1, the J call TRBJ2-7; 8 nucleotides match TRBD1. CDR3 size: 15 residues. The germline V gene encodes CDR1 SGHRS and CDR2 YFSETQ. V dropped 5 bases and J dropped 3; count of bases not matched to a gene: 10. The DNA for the CDR3 is TGCGCCAGCAGTTCAGGCGGGACAGGCGACTACGAGCAGTACTTC. It specifies CASSSGGTGDYEQYF.

The chain employs TRBV5-4 and TRBJ2-5; 9 positions match TRBD1. CDR1 is SGHNT, CDR2 YYREEE, per germline (reference sequence). The CDR3 is 18 residues long. With 0 bases clipped from V and 3 bases from J, the junction kept 12 bases outside the gene matches. The CDR3 loop reads CASSLGGIRTGVKETQYF. The CDR3 bases are TGTGCCAGCAGCTTGGGTGGGATCCGGACAGGGGTAAAAGAGACCCAGTACTTC.

This clonotype appeared a few times. The V call is TRBV5-6, the J call TRBJ2-4; 8 bases are shared with TRBD2. Germline V CDR1 and CDR2: SGHDT, YYEEEE. The J segment lost 9 bases and the V segment lost 4 bases, leaving 9 bases of the junction unmatched. The CDR3 covers 14 residues. In nucleotides, the CDR3 is TGTGCCAGCAGCCCGGGACTAGGGGTCTCCATTCAGTACTTC. Amino acids: CASSPGLGVSIQYF.

This clonotype was observed a handful of times. J is TRBJ2-1 and V is TRBV3-1, with D unresolved. From germline, CDR1 is LGHDT and CDR2 YNNKEL (reference sequence). V lost 1 base to trimming and J lost 8 bases, with 15 bases between them. The length of the CDR3 is 15 residues. The chain's CDR3 is CASSQGPQGIDEQFF. CDR3 in DNA: TGTGCCAGCAGCCAAGGCCCTCAAGGGATCGATGAGCAGTTCTTC.

As regards this clonotype: One end of the junction fails to match germline, which may point to a read error. V and J are TRBV7-9 and TRBJ1-2; unclear D gene. This CDR3 has 14 residues. Germline V gene lookup returns CDR1 SEHNR and CDR2 FQNEAQ (reference sequence). For the CDR3, the DNA is TGTGCCAGCATGCCCCAAGGTGCTTCGACGACCCTCTCCTTC. Its protein is CASMPQGASTTLSF.

The chain employs TRBV7-9 and TRBJ2-7, with TRBD1 matching over 8 bases. The CDR3 contains 12 residues. Germline V CDR1 and CDR2: SEHNR, FQNEAQ (reference sequence). J was trimmed by 7 bases and V by 5 bases; bases with no gene match: 4. CDR3 region: CASSGQGGEQYF. Here the CDR3 DNA reads TGTGCCAGCAGCGGACAGGGAGGTGAGCAGTACTTC.